One sample yielded the 15 T cell receptor beta chains listed below, sequenced in a study of shared clonotypes between healthy human individuals. Profiling relied on immunoSEQ multiplex PCR, and the TCRdb table lists in-frame clones only, not all of them. The data contain 1 million to 1.2 million clones, 70% to 85% of them seen just once; the ten biggest clones take up over 0.8%. The specimen sequenced was memory CD4+ T cells from PBMCs. The subset here: CD45RA-negative fraction. These receptors were obtained from a man between 18 and 35 years old in good health. Some clones in this sample may be carry-over from other donors' samples.

This clone was counted at least ten times. This rearrangement joins TRBV11-2 to TRBJ2-7, with D perhaps TRBD2 (6 bases). V gave up 11 bases and J gave up 2 bases, with 13 bases separating them. Germline-derived CDR1 and CDR2 are SGHAT and FQNNGV. CDR3 length equals 12 residues. CDR3 residues: CALGGRTYEQYF. The CDR3 nucleotides are TGTGCCTTGGGGGGACGGACCTACGAGCAGTACTTC.

This clone was seen only a few times. The rearrangement links TRBV25-1 to TRBJ2-3, with a tentative D call TRBD2 (6 bases). V was trimmed by 3 bases and J by 10 bases, leaving 14 bases between them. Germline-derived CDR1 and CDR2 are MGHDK and SYGVNS. This CDR3 comprises 13 residues. The CDR3 loop reads CASSDAGYRAQYF. The CDR3, as DNA: TGTGCCAGCAGTGATGCGGGGTATAGAGCGCAGTATTTT. Combining the CDR3 with reference TRBV25-1 and TRBJ2-3 gives the whole variable domain EADIYQTPRYLVIGTGKKITLECSQTMGHDKMYWYQQDPGMELHLIHYSYGVNSTEKGDLSSESTVSRIRTEHFPLTLESARPSHTSQYLCASSDAGYRAQYFGPGTRLTVL.

Notes on this clone: It differs at one base from a far larger clone, so likely a read error. The chain has TRBV7-6 and TRBJ2-3; no reliable D call. CDR1 is SGHVS and CDR2 is FNYEAQ in the germline V gene. CDR3 size: 11 residues. V gave up 3 bases and J gave up 4 bases, with 2 bases separating them. The CDR3 loop is CASSFADTQYF. DNA for the CDR3: TGTGCCAGCAGCTTCGCAGATACGCAGTATTTT.

The chain couples TRBV6-5 to TRBJ2-1; D may correspond to TRBD1 or TRBD2 (5 bases each). The V gene lost 2 bases and the J gene lost 8 bases, with 16 bases spanning the gap. Germline CDR1 and CDR2: MNHEY and SVGAGI. The CDR3 has 15 amino acids. The CDR3 coding sequence is TGTGCCAGCAGTTACCCCGGGACCCCCACCCATGAGCAGTTCTTC. Translated: CASSYPGTPTHEQFF.

Comments on this clone: Distinct nucleotide sequences in the sample also encode this CDR3. The chain couples TRBV7-3 to TRBJ2-6; 7 bases agree with TRBD2. With 5 bases clipped from V and 0 bases from J, the junction kept 4 bases outside the gene matches. The CDR3 extends over 16 amino acids. Germline-derived CDR1 and CDR2 are SGHTA and FQGTGA. CDR3 nucleotide sequence: TGTGCCAGCAGCCTCTCGGGGGGCTCTGGGGCCAACGTCCTGACTTTC. Its translation: CASSLSGGSGANVLTF.

The chain uses TRBV5-4 and TRBJ2-7; D is uncertain. Trimming pared 4 bases from V and 0 bases from J, leaving 8 bases between. The CDR3 totals 13 residues. Germline CDR1 is SGHNT and CDR2 is YYREEE (reference sequence). DNA for the CDR3: TGTGCCAGCAGCCCGGCGGCCTCCTACGAGCAGTACTTC. Protein sequence: CASSPAASYEQYF.

This clone was found once. The V gene is TRBV30, the J gene TRBJ2-2; TRBD2 might be the D (7 bases). CDR1 is GTSNPN and CDR2 is SVGIG in the germline V gene (reference sequence). V was pared by 4 bases and J by 5 bases, with 14 bases between. The CDR3 covers 14 residues. CDR3 in amino acids: CAWTGRGGTGELFF. The DNA for the CDR3 is TGTGCCTGGACGGGCAGGGGAGGGACCGGGGAGCTGTTTTTT.

This clone was counted a few times. CDR3 protein: CASSPPDSTDTQYF. The CDR3 DNA reads TGCGCCAGCAGTCCCCCGGACAGCACAGATACGCAGTATTTT. The chain is built from TRBV23-1 and TRBJ2-3; D gene uncertain. TRBV23-1 is noted as an ORF with a role that remains uncertain. V gave up 4 bases and J gave up 0 bases, with 8 bases separating them. CDR3 size: 14 residues.

For this clone: This same CDR3 is encoded by further DNA sequences in the sample. The genes are TRBV9 and TRBJ2-1; 7 nucleotides align to TRBD2. The CDR3 covers 15 residues. Germline assignment: CDR1 SGDLS and CDR2 YYNGEE. The V and J ends lost 0 bases and 5 bases, in that order; junction bases with no gene match: 5. The CDR3 nucleotides read TGTGCCAGCAGCGTAGCTGGGACTACCAACAATGAGCAGTTCTTC. Translating gives CASSVAGTTNNEQFF.

The rearrangement links TRBV5-1 to TRBJ2-2, with D tentatively TRBD2 (5 bases). Trimming left V 5 bases short and J 5 bases short, with 16 bases between. CDR1 is SGHRS, CDR2 YFSETQ, per germline. This CDR3 comprises 15 residues. CDR3 sequence (DNA): TGCGCCAGCAGTCAGGACGCTCGGAGGACCGGGGAGCTGTTTTTT. Translation gives CASSQDARRTGELFF. The variable domain in full, completed from reference TRBV5-1 and TRBJ2-2, reads KAGVTQTPRYLIKTRGQQVTLSCSPISGHRSVSWYQQTPGQGLQFLFEYFSETQRNKGNFPGRFSGRQFSNSRSEMNVSTLELGDSALYLCASSQDARRTGELFFGEGSRLTVL.

The chain couples TRBV7-9 to TRBJ2-7; a weak D match, TRBD1 (6 bases). The CDR3 sequence is 12 residues long. Per the germline V gene, CDR1 is SEHNR and CDR2 is FQNEAQ (reference sequence). V lost 6 bases and J 5 bases, leaving 11 bases between the germline ends. CDR3 protein: CASRAGDHEQYF. The CDR3 DNA reads TGTGCCAGCAGAGCAGGGGACCACGAGCAGTACTTC.

V gene TRBV6-1 combines with J gene TRBJ2-2, with TRBD2 identical over 13 bases. Germline V gene sequence: CDR1 MNHNS, CDR2 SASEGT. V lost 1 base, J lost 7 bases, and 9 bases stayed unmatched. The CDR3 is made up of 18 amino acids. The CDR3 is CASSEVVTSGRALGELFF. The CDR3 coding sequence is TGTGCCAGCAGTGAAGTTGTTACTAGCGGGAGGGCCCTCGGGGAGCTGTTTTTT.

The chain joins TRBV30 to TRBJ1-1, with D maybe TRBD1 (5 bases). The CDR3 consists of 14 residues. Germline CDR1 reads GTSNPN; CDR2 reads SVGIG (reference sequence). Deletions cut 1 base from V and 6 bases from J, with 15 bases between. This CDR3 reads CAWSGWQGGAEAFF. The DNA for the CDR3 is TGTGCCTGGAGTGGTTGGCAGGGAGGCGCTGAAGCTTTCTTT. The full variable domain, in which reference TRBV30 and TRBJ1-1 provide the parts outside the CDR3, is SQTIHQWPATLVQPVGSPLSLECTVEGTSNPNLYWYRQAAGRGLQLLFYSVGIGQISSEVPQNLSASRPQDRQFILSSKKLLLSDSGFYLCAWSGWQGGAEAFFGQGTRLTVV.

The chain has TRBV27 and TRBJ1-2; 8 bases align to TRBD1. Germline assignment: CDR1 MNHEY and CDR2 SMNVEV (reference sequence). The CDR3 has 14 residues. The trim removed 2 bases at V and 7 bases at J, leaving 6 bases unmatched. DNA for the CDR3: TGTGCCAGCAGTTTAGCCGGGACAGGTAGTGGCTACACCTTC. Amino acids: CASSLAGTGSGYTF.

This chain's CDR3 is CASRASGPSGGYTF. Here the CDR3 DNA reads TGTGCCAGCAGGGCCTCGGGGCCGTCGGGTGGCTACACCTTC. The V and J genes are TRBV28 and TRBJ1-2; D may be TRBD1 (5 bases). The V and J ends lost 6 bases and 7 bases respectively, with 18 bases between them. This CDR3 has 14 amino acids. The germline gives CDR1 MDHEN, CDR2 SYDVKM.